Each of the 18 T cell receptor beta chains below was sequenced from the same sample in a study of T-cell reconstitution after alpha-beta-depleted transplantation in children. Unique molecular identifiers were built into the TCRbeta library. TCRdb passed the PCR reads through MiXCR, listing each CDR3 protein once. This table holds hundreds of thousands of distinct CDR3 sequences, 20% to 30% found once. The sample was PBMCs, taken before TCRalphabeta/CD19-depleted stem cell transplant. The origin of the receptors is a girl aged 2-10 years with Fanconi anemia, due to receive a stem cell transplant.

A few counts support this clonotype. This chain uses TRBV4-2 with TRBJ2-3; 8 bases align to TRBD2. CDR1 and CDR2 (germline): LGHNA, YNFKEQ. This CDR3 has 18 residues. The junction had 10 bases not matched to a gene; V was cut back by 0 bases and J by 2 bases. The CDR3 nucleotides are TGTGCCAGCAGCCAAGATTTGACTACTAGCGGCCTCACAGATACGCAGTATTTT. It translates to CASSQDLTTSGLTDTQYF.

This clonotype has ten or more counts. The chain employs TRBV20-1 and TRBJ1-2, with 8 bases identical to TRBD1. Germline lookup yields CDR1 DFQATT and CDR2 SNEGSKA (reference sequence). The CDR3 extends over 13 amino acids. V trimming: 5 bases; J trimming: 4 bases; junction bases outside the gene matches: 6. The CDR3 is CSAPDRGGYGYTF. The CDR3 DNA is TGCAGTGCTCCCGACAGGGGAGGCTATGGCTACACCTTC.

This clonotype was counted many times. The chain uses TRBV7-6 and TRBJ2-1, with a possible D match to TRBD1 (5 bases). CDR1 is SGHVS, CDR2 FNYEAQ, per germline. The CDR3 loop spans 17 amino acids. Trimming left V 0 bases short and J 0 bases short, with 12 bases between. The CDR3 loop reads CASSLARAAVSYNEQFF. The CDR3 DNA reads as TGTGCCAGCAGCTTAGCCAGGGCGGCGGTCTCCTACAATGAGCAGTTCTTC.

This clonotype was detected many times. The genes are TRBV7-9 and TRBJ2-7; D remains unclear. V dropped 5 bases and J dropped 3 bases, with 5 bases sitting between them. The CDR3 extends over 11 amino acids. CDR1 and CDR2 from the germline V gene are SEHNR and FQNEAQ (reference sequence). CDR3 sequence (DNA): TGTGCCAGCAGCATCGACTACGAGCAGTACTTC. Its protein is CASSIDYEQYF.

This clonotype was seen more than once but under ten times. The V and J genes are TRBV12-3 or TRBV12-4 and TRBJ2-3, with a possible D match to TRBD2 (6 bases). The V end was cut by 6 bases, the J end by 5 bases, with 9 bases between. There are 12 residues in the CDR3. CDR3 sequence (DNA): TGTGCCAGCAGCCGTAGCGGAGATACGCAGTATTTT. Translation gives CASSRSGDTQYF.

The chain couples TRBV29-1 to TRBJ2-3; 10 bases are a match to TRBD1. This CDR3 has 13 amino acids. Germline V CDR1 and CDR2: SQVTM, ANQGSEA. CDR3 in DNA: TGCAGTGGACAGGGGGGTAACACAGATACGCAGTATTTT. Translating gives CSGQGGNTDTQYF.

This clonotype was recorded at least ten times. The genes are TRBV5-1 and TRBJ1-1, with D hard to call. Looked up from germline, CDR1 is SGHRS and CDR2 is YFSETQ. CDR3 size: 16 residues. The V end lost 0 bases, the J end lost 2 bases, and 14 bases lay between the germline ends. In DNA form, the CDR3 reads TGCGCCAGCAGCTTGGGGCACCCCGGTGGTAACACTGAAGCTTTCTTT. This codes for CASSLGHPGGNTEAFF. The full variable domain, its missing parts supplied by reference TRBV5-1 and TRBJ1-1, is KAGVTQTPRYLIKTRGQQVTLSCSPISGHRSVSWYQQTPGQGLQFLFEYFSETQRNKGNFPGRFSGRQFSNSRSEMNVSTLELGDSALYLCASSLGHPGGNTEAFFGQGTRLTVV.

There are many counts of this clonotype. Because the CDR3's place on the DNA is in doubt, the DNA is left out and the CDR3 is given as listed by TCRdb. This chain joins TRBV7-2 and TRBJ2-2. Termini included, the CDR3 measures 12 amino acids. Germline V gene sequence: CDR1 SGHTA, CDR2 FQGNSA. The CDR3 here is CASTFGAGELFF.

The chain uses TRBV7-3 and TRBJ2-3, with 7 positions matching TRBD2. V lost 5 bases, J lost 2 bases, and 7 bases stayed unmatched. The CDR3 loop spans 15 amino acids. Per the germline V gene, CDR1 is SGHTA and CDR2 is FQGTGA. The CDR3 protein is CASSAGRGITDTQYF. In nucleotides, the CDR3 is TGTGCCAGCAGCGCCGGGCGGGGGATCACAGATACGCAGTATTTT.

In this sample, this clonotype turned up many times. This chain joins TRBV3-1 and TRBJ1-6; the D is unclear. V lost 1 base to trimming and J lost 9 bases, with 16 bases between them. The CDR3 is made up of 16 amino acids. Germline CDR1 is LGHDT and CDR2 is YNNKEL (reference sequence). CDR3 region: CASSQVTTVFSSPLHF. The CDR3 DNA is TGTGCCAGCAGCCAAGTGACCACAGTTTTTAGTTCACCCCTCCACTTT.

This clonotype has ten or more counts. This chain joins TRBV4-2 and TRBJ1-2, with D unresolved. This CDR3 has 13 residues. Germline V gives CDR1 LGHNA, CDR2 YNFKEQ. V lost 0 bases to trimming and J lost 1 base, with 3 bases between them. This CDR3 is CASSQDGNYGYTF. The CDR3 DNA reads TGTGCCAGCAGCCAAGATGGTAACTATGGCTACACCTTC.

This clonotype was detected ten times or more. The genes are TRBV28 and TRBJ1-2, with no clear D. CDR3 length: 14 residues. Looked up from germline, CDR1 is MDHEN and CDR2 is SYDVKM. V was clipped by 9 bases and J by 4 bases, with 18 bases between them. DNA for the CDR3: TGTGCCAGTAGGGTATCTAACTCACCCTATGGCTACACCTTC. Encoded protein: CASRVSNSPYGYTF.

The V gene is TRBV12-3 or TRBV12-4, the J gene TRBJ2-3, with a weak D call TRBD2 (6 bases). This CDR3 is built from 14 residues. Trimming stripped 1 base from V and 2 bases from J, with 7 bases between. The CDR3 sequence: CASSLGGDTDTQYF. DNA for the CDR3: TGTGCCAGCAGTTTAGGCGGGGACACAGATACGCAGTATTTT.

This clonotype was seen more than once but under ten times. This chain joins TRBV7-6 and TRBJ2-2; D possibly corresponds to TRBD2 (7 bases). The ends were cut back, 6 bases at V and 0 bases at J, with 11 bases in the middle. This CDR3 contains 15 residues. Germline V CDR1 and CDR2: SGHVS, FNYEAQ. The CDR3, as DNA: TGTGCCAGCAGTCGCGGGGGCGCGAACACCGGGGAGCTGTTTTTT. Amino acids: CASSRGGANTGELFF.

In this sample, this clonotype turned up many times. This chain uses TRBV20-1 with TRBJ2-3; maybe TRBD1 (5 bases). V lost 3 bases to trimming and J lost 5 bases, with 12 bases between them. The CDR3 is made up of 13 amino acids. The germline V gene has CDR1 DFQATT and CDR2 SNEGSKA (reference sequence). The CDR3 coding sequence is TGCAGTGCTAGCCGCAGGGAAGGAGATACGCAGTATTTT. Amino acid sequence: CSASRREGDTQYF.

The rearrangement uses TRBV4-1 and TRBJ2-2, with TRBD1 identical over 10 bases. This CDR3 region has 17 residues. V trimming: 3 bases; J trimming: 4 bases; junction bases outside the gene matches: 8. CDR1 is MGHRA, CDR2 YSYEKL, per germline. CDR3 nucleotides: TGCGCCAGCAGCCATCCGCCGGGACAGGGGACCACCGGGGAGCTGTTTTTT. Its translation is CASSHPPGQGTTGELFF.

This clonotype was seen ten or more times. This chain links TRBV10-3 with TRBJ2-5, with TRBD1 identical over 7 bases. CDR1 is ENHRY and CDR2 is SYGVKD in the germline V gene. This CDR3 spans 13 amino acids. Losses at the gene ends were 10 bases for V and 1 base for J; bases not matched to a gene: 6. This CDR3 reads CATATGTQETQYF. The DNA of the CDR3 is TGTGCCACCGCGACAGGGACCCAAGAGACCCAGTACTTC.

This clonotype was recorded many times. The J gene is TRBJ2-2, the V gene TRBV20-1; a possible D gene is TRBD1 (5 bases). V was shortened by 8 bases and J by 1 base, with 11 bases between the two germline ends. CDR3 length: 13 residues. In germline, CDR1 is DFQATT, CDR2 SNEGSKA (reference sequence). In DNA, the CDR3 is TGCAGTTGCGTCCAGGGGAACACCGGGGAGCTGTTTTTT. Translation: CSCVQGNTGELFF.